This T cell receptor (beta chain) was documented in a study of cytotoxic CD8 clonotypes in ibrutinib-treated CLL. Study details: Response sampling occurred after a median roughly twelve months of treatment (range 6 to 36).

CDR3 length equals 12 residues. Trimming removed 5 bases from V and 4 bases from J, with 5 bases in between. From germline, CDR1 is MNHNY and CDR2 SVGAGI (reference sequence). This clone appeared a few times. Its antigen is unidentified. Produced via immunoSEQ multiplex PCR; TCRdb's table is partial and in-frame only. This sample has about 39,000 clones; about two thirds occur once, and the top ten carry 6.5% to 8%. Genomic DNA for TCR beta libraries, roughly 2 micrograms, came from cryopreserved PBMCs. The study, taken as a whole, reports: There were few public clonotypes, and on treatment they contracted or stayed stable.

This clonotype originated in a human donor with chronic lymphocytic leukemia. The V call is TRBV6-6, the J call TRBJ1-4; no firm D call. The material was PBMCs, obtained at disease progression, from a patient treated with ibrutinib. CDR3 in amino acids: CASSGSNEKLFF. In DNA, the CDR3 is TGTGCCAGCAGTGGCAGTAATGAAAAACTGTTTTTT.